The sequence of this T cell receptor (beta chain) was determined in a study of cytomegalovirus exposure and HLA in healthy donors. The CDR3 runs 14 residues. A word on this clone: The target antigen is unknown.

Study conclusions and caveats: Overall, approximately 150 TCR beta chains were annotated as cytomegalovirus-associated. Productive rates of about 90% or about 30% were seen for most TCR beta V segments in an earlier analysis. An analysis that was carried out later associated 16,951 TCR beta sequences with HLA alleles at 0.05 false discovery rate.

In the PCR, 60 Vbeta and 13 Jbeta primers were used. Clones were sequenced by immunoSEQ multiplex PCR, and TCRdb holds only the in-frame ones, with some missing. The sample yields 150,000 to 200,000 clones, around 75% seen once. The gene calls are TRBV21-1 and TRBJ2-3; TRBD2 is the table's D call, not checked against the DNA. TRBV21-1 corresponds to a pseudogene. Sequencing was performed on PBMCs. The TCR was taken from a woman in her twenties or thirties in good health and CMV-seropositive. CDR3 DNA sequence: TGTGCCAGCAGCGAGGGACTAGCCGCAGATACGCAGTATTTT. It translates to CASSEGLAADTQYF.